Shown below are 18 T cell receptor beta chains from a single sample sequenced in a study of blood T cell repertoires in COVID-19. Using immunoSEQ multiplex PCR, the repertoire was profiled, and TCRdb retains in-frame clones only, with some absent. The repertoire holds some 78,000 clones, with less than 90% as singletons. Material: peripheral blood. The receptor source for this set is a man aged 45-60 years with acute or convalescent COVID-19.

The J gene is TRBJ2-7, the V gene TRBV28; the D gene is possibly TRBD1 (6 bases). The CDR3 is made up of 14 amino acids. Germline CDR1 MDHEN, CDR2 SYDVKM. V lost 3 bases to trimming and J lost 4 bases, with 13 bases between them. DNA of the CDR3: TGTGCCAGCAGTTTCTGGGGACAAAAATACGAGCAGTACTTC. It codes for CASSFWGQKYEQYF.

CDR3: CASSYSSTSTGEGYDNEQFF. In DNA form, the CDR3 reads TGTGCCAGCAGTTACTCCTCTACATCGACAGGGGAAGGGTACGACAATGAGCAGTTCTTC. The rearrangement uses TRBV6-2 or TRBV6-3 and TRBJ2-1; 8 nucleotides line up with TRBD1. The CDR3 length is 20 residues. Germline lookup yields CDR1 MNHEY and CDR2 SVGEGT. V dropped 0 bases and J dropped 5; count of bases not matched to a gene: 18.

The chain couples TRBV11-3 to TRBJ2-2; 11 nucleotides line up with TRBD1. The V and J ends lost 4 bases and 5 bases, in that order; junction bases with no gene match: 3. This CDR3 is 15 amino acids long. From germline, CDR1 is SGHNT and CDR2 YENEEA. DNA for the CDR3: TGTGCCAGCAGCTCGGGACAGGGGGAGACCGGGGAGCTGTTTTTT. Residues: CASSSGQGETGELFF. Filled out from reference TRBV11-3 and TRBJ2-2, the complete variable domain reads EAGVVQSPRYKIIEKKQPVAFWCNPISGHNTLYWYLQNLGQGPELLIRYENEEAVDDSQLPKDRFSAERLKGVDSTLKIQPAELGDSAVYLCASSSGQGETGELFFGEGSRLTVL.

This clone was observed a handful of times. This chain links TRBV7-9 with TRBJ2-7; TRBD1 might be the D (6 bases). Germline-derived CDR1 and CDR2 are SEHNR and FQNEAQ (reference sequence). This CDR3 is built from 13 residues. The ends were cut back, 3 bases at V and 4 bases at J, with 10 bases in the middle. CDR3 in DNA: TGTGCCAGCAGCTTGGGACACCCTTACGAGCAGTACTTC. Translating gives CASSLGHPYEQYF.

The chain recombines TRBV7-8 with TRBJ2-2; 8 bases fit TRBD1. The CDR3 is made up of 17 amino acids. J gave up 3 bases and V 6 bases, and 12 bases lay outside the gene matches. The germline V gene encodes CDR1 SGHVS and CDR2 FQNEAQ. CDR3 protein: CASRLTVTGADTGELFF. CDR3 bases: TGTGCCAGCAGGCTAACGGTGACAGGGGCGGACACCGGGGAGCTGTTTTTT.

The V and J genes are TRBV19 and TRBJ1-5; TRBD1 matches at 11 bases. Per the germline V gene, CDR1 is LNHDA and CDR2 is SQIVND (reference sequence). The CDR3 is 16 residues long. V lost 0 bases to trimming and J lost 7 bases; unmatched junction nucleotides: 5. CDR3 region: CASSIDRGTGGQPQHF. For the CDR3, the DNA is TGTGCCAGTAGTATAGATCGGGGGACAGGGGGACAGCCCCAGCATTTT.

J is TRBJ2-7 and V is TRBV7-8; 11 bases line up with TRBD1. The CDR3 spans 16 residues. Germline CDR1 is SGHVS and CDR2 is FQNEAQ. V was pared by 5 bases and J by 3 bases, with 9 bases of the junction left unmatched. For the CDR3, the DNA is TGTGCCAGCAGCATGAACCGGGACAGGGGGTTCTACGAGCAGTACTTC. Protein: CASSMNRDRGFYEQYF.

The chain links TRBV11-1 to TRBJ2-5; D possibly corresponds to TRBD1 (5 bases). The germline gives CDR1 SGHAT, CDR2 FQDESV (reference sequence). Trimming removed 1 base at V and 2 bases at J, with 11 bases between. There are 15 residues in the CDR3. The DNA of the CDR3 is TGTGCCAGCAGCTTAGGTCGGACACCTCAAGAGACCCAGTACTTC. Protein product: CASSLGRTPQETQYF.

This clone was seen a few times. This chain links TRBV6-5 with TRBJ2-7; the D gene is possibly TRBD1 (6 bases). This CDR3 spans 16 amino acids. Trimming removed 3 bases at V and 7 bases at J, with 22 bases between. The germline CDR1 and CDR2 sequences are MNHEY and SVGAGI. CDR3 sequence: CASSYTGQPSLYEQYF. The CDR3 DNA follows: TGTGCCAGCAGTTATACCGGACAGCCAAGTCTGTATGAGCAGTACTTC.

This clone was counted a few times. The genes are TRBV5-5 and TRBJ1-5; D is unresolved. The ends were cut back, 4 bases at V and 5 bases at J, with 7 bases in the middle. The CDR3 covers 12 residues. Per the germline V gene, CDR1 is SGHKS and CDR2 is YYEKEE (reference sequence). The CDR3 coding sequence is TGTGCCAGCAGCATCCATGATCAGCCCCAGCATTTT. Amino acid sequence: CASSIHDQPQHF.

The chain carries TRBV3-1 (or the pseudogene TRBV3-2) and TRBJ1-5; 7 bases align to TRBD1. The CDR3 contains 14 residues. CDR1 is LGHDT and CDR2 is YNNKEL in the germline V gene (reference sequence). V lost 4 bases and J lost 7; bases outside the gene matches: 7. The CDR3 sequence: CASSLTGVGQPQHF. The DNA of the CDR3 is TGTGCCAGCAGCCTAACAGGGGTCGGGCAGCCCCAGCATTTT.

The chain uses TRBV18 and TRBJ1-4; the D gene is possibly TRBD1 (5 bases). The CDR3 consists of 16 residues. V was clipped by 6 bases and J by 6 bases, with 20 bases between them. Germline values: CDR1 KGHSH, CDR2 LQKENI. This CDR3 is CASSLLVAGPDEKLFF. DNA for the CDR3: TGTGCCAGCTCCCTACTCGTGGCAGGGCCAGATGAAAAACTGTTTTTT.

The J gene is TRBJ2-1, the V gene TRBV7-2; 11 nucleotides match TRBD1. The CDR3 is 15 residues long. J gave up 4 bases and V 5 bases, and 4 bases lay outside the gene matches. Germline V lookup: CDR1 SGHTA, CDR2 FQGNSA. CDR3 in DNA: TGTGCCAGCAGCCCCCGGGACAGGGGGTACAATGAGCAGTTCTTC. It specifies CASSPRDRGYNEQFF. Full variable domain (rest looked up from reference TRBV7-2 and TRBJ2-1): GAGVSQSPSNKVTEKGKDVELRCDPISGHTALYWYRQSLGQGLEFLIYFQGNSAPDKSGLPSDRFSAERTGGSVSTLTIQRTQQEDSAVYLCASSPRDRGYNEQFFGPGTRLTVL.

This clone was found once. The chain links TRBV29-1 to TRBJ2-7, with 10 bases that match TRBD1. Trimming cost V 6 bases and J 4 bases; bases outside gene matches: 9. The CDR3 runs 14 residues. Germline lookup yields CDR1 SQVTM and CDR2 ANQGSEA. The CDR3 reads CSVDKTGGQYEQYF. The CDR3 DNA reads TGCAGCGTCGACAAGACAGGGGGCCAATACGAGCAGTACTTC.

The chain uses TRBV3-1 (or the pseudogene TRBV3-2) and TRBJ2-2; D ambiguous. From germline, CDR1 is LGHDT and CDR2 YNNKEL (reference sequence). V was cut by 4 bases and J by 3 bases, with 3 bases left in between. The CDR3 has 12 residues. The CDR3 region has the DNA TGTGCCAGCAGCCCATACACCGGGGAGCTGTTTTTT. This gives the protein CASSPYTGELFF.

The CDR3 DNA reads as TGTGCCTGGACCCCGGGATCTCATGAGCAGTTCTTC. This codes for CAWTPGSHEQFF. The chain is built from TRBV30 and TRBJ2-1; perhaps TRBD2 as D (5 bases). The V end lost 4 bases, the J end lost 8 bases, and 12 bases lay between the germline ends. This CDR3 is built from 12 residues. The germline V gene encodes CDR1 GTSNPN and CDR2 SVGIG (reference sequence).

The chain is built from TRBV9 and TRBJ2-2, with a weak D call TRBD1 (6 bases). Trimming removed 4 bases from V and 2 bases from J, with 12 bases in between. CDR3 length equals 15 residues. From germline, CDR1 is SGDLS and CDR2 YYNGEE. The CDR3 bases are TGTGCCAGCAGCCCCGGGACATCAAACACCGGGGAGCTGTTTTTT. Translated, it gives CASSPGTSNTGELFF. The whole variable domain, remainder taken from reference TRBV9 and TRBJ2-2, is DSGVTQTPKHLITATGQRVTLRCSPRSGDLSVYWYQQSLDQGLQFLIQYYNGEERAKGNILERFSAQQFPDLHSELNLSSLELGDSALYFCASSPGTSNTGELFFGEGSRLTVL.

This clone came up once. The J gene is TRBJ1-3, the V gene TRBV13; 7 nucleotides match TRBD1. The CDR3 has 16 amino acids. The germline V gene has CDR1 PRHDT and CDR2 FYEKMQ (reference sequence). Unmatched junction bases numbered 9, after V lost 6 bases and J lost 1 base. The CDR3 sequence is CASRARGRSSGNTIYF. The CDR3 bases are TGTGCCAGCAGGGCTAGGGGGCGATCTTCTGGAAACACCATATATTTT.